Below, 32 T cell receptor beta chains from the same sample are listed, as sequenced in a study of T cell responses to AZD1222 COVID-19 vaccine. Produced via immunoSEQ multiplex PCR; TCRdb's table is partial and in-frame only. The data show 120,000 to 150,000 clones, with roughly 91% seen just once and approximately 5% held by the top ten. Specimen: peripheral blood, collected on day 0 of AZD1222 vaccination. The receptors here all came from an adult in good health.

The V and J genes are TRBV20-1 and TRBJ1-4; D not resolved. This CDR3 region has 12 residues. In germline, CDR1 is DFQATT, CDR2 SNEGSKA (reference sequence). V lost 5 bases to trimming and J lost 5 bases, with 9 bases between them. CDR3 protein: CSARGVNEKLFF. The CDR3 DNA follows: TGCAGTGCTCGTGGGGTGAATGAAAAACTGTTTTTT.

The gene calls are TRBV19 and TRBJ2-3; 9 bases are a match to TRBD2. Germline CDR1 is LNHDA and CDR2 is SQIVND (reference sequence). The CDR3 contains 15 residues. V trimming: 11 bases; J trimming: 0 bases; junction bases outside the gene matches: 9. The CDR3 reads CASGASGASTDTQYF. The CDR3 bases are TGTGCCTCTGGGGCTAGCGGGGCTAGCACAGATACGCAGTATTTT.

The gene calls are TRBV7-3 and TRBJ2-1; no definite D call. CDR1 is SGHTA and CDR2 is FQGTGA in the germline V gene. Between the trimmed V and J ends, which lost 3 bases and 2 bases, there was a span of 11 bases. The CDR3 has 15 residues. The CDR3: CASSFFATTYNEQFF. The CDR3 region has the DNA TGTGCCAGCAGCTTTTTCGCAACTACCTACAATGAGCAGTTCTTC.

The rearrangement uses TRBV28 and TRBJ2-7; 10 bases match TRBD1. V trimming: 6 bases; J trimming: 4 bases; junction bases outside the gene matches: 6. This CDR3 contains 14 residues. CDR1 is MDHEN and CDR2 is SYDVKM in the germline V gene. DNA for the CDR3: TGTGCCAGCAGCCCCGGGGGACAGGGGTACGAGCAGTACTTC. Residues: CASSPGGQGYEQYF.

The genes are TRBV27 and TRBJ2-2, with 9 bases that match TRBD1. CDR3 length equals 15 residues. Trimming at V came to 4 bases and at J to 6 bases, leaving 6 bases not matched to a gene. The germline gives CDR1 MNHEY, CDR2 SMNVEV (reference sequence). The CDR3 reads CASSSRDRVPGELFF. For the CDR3, the DNA is TGTGCCAGCAGTTCCCGGGACAGGGTCCCCGGGGAGCTGTTTTTT.

On this clone itself: Other DNA sequences in the same sample also yield this CDR3. This sequence joins TRBV5-1 and TRBJ2-2; 7 bases are a match to TRBD1. The CDR3 totals 15 residues. The V and J ends lost 0 bases and 3 bases, in that order; junction bases with no gene match: 2. The germline CDR1 and CDR2 sequences are SGHRS and YFSETQ. CDR3 region: CASSLATGDTGELFF. The CDR3 bases are TGCGCCAGCAGCTTGGCTACAGGGGACACCGGGGAGCTGTTTTTT.

The chain employs TRBV19 and TRBJ1-2; 7 bases align to TRBD1. Germline-derived CDR1 and CDR2 are LNHDA and SQIVND (reference sequence). V lost 5 bases and J lost 6; bases outside the gene matches: 12. The CDR3 is 15 residues long. Here the CDR3 reads CASSRRQGRFDGYTF. In DNA, the CDR3 is TGTGCCAGTAGTCGACGACAGGGTCGGTTCGATGGCTACACCTTC.

The chain recombines TRBV12-5 with TRBJ2-7; no clear D. Germline V gives CDR1 LGHNT, CDR2 FRNRAP. This CDR3 contains 13 residues. Trimming took off 4 bases at V and 5 bases at J, with 12 bases between the two ends. The CDR3 DNA follows: TGTGCTAGTGGTTCCCCTTGGAGCGACGAGCAGTACTTC. This gives the protein CASGSPWSDEQYF.

The V call is TRBV10-1, the J call TRBJ2-1, with 7 bases matching TRBD2. The CDR3 is made up of 13 amino acids. V shed 5 bases and J 7 bases; nucleotides not matched to a gene: 5. Germline CDR1 and CDR2: WNHNN and SYGVQD (reference sequence). The CDR3 DNA follows: TGCGCCAGCAGTAGCGGGCGGGGGAATGAGCAGTTCTTC. Translated, it gives CASSSGRGNEQFF.

The chain combines TRBV7-7 with TRBJ2-5; D gene unclear. The CDR3 extends over 14 amino acids. CDR1 is SSHAT, CDR2 FNYEAQ, per germline (reference sequence). The ends were cut back, 5 bases at V and 4 bases at J, with 14 bases in the middle. The CDR3 DNA reads as TGTGCCAGCAGCGCGGAGCCGGAGAGAGAGACCCAGTACTTC. The encoded protein is CASSAEPERETQYF. Full variable domain (outside the CDR3, taken from reference TRBV7-7 and TRBJ2-5): GAGVSQSPRYKVTKRGQDVTLRCDPISSHATLYWYQQALGQGPEFLTYFNYEAQPDKSGLPSDRFSAERPEGSISTLTIQRTEQRDSAMYRCASSAEPERETQYFGPGTRLLVL.

The V call is TRBV18, the J call TRBJ2-7; tentatively, D is TRBD2 (5 bases). Germline V CDR1 and CDR2: KGHSH, LQKENI. V gave up 2 bases and J gave up 1 base, with 9 bases separating them. This CDR3 spans 14 amino acids. This CDR3 is CASSPVPGSYEQYF. In nucleotides, the CDR3 is TGTGCCAGCTCACCAGTCCCGGGGTCCTACGAGCAGTACTTC.

This clone was seen more than once but under ten times. CDR3 in DNA: TGTGCCAGCAGCCGGGAGGCGGGGGGCCTTTCCTACGAGCAGTACTTC. This codes for CASSREAGGLSYEQYF. The rearrangement uses TRBV7-2 and TRBJ2-7, with 8 bases that match TRBD2. Germline lookup yields CDR1 SGHTA and CDR2 FQGNSA. This CDR3 comprises 16 residues. V lost 5 bases and J lost 1; bases outside the gene matches: 10.

In regard to this clone: The sample carries other DNA sequences with the same CDR3. J is TRBJ2-7 and V is TRBV6-2 or TRBV6-3; 9 bases line up with TRBD1. Losses at the gene ends were 6 bases for V and 4 bases for J; bases not matched to a gene: 1. CDR1 and CDR2 from the germline V gene are MNHEY and SVGEGT. The CDR3 extends over 12 amino acids. CDR3 sequence (DNA): TGTGCCAGCAGCGACAGGGGGTACGAGCAGTACTTC. Its translation: CASSDRGYEQYF.

The V gene is TRBV19, the J gene TRBJ1-5; D is uncertain. The CDR3 runs 15 residues. Trimming stripped 3 bases from V and 5 bases from J, with 14 bases between. CDR1 LNHDA and CDR2 SQIVND come from the germline V gene (reference sequence). The CDR3 protein is CASSIPEKLYQPQHF. For the CDR3, the DNA is TGTGCCAGTAGTATCCCAGAAAAGCTATATCAGCCCCAGCATTTT.

CDR3 DNA sequence: TGTGCCAGCAGTTTGGTACAGGGCTCTGGAAACACCATATATTTT. Amino acids: CASSLVQGSGNTIYF. The V call is TRBV6-5, the J call TRBJ1-3, with D possibly matching TRBD1 (6 bases). This CDR3 has 15 residues. The germline CDR1 and CDR2 sequences are MNHEY and SVGAGI. V dropped 4 bases and J dropped 0 bases, with 10 bases sitting between them.

The CDR3 spells CASSLVRDSHYYGYTF. The CDR3 DNA follows: TGTGCCAGCAGCTTAGTCCGGGACAGCCATTACTATGGCTACACCTTC. The chain is built from TRBV7-2 and TRBJ1-2, with 7 bases fitting TRBD1. Looked up from germline, CDR1 is SGHTA and CDR2 is FQGNSA. V shed 1 base and J 3 bases; nucleotides not matched to a gene: 8. The CDR3 has 16 amino acids.

This clone was observed a single time. V gene TRBV10-3 combines with J gene TRBJ2-3, with 8 bases fitting TRBD2. Per the germline V gene, CDR1 is ENHRY and CDR2 is SYGVKD. V lost 2 bases and J lost 3; bases outside the gene matches: 10. The CDR3 has 17 residues. The CDR3 region is CAISERVSGAATDTQYF. Here the CDR3 DNA reads TGTGCCATCAGTGAGCGGGTTAGCGGGGCTGCAACAGATACGCAGTATTTT.

Details on this clone: Mismatch with germline at one junction end may stem from a read error. The V and J genes are TRBV7-7 and TRBJ1-4, with D uncertain. This CDR3 contains 17 residues. Germline V gives CDR1 SSHAT, CDR2 FNYEAQ (reference sequence). The CDR3 is CASSVPRPSTREEKLFF. DNA of the CDR3: TGTGCTAGCAGCGTCCCCCGGCCCTCCACCCGGGAGGAAAAACTGTTTTTT.

V is TRBV7-9 and J is TRBJ2-3; D gene unclear. V lost 0 bases and J lost 2, with 6 bases in between. The germline V gene has CDR1 SEHNR and CDR2 FQNEAQ (reference sequence). This CDR3 region has 14 residues. CDR3 sequence (DNA): TGTGCCAGCAGCTTAGCTTTGCCCACAGATACGCAGTATTTT. It yields the protein CASSLALPTDTQYF.

This clone was counted once. The rearrangement links TRBV4-1 to TRBJ2-2; TRBD2 matches 8 bases. Per germline, CDR1 MGHRA and CDR2 YSYEKL. Germline trimming cut 3 bases from V and 8 bases from J; bases unmatched to any gene: 2. The CDR3 consists of 13 residues. The CDR3 DNA reads as TGCGCCAGCAGCCAGGCGGGAGGAGGGGAGCTGTTTTTT. This encodes CASSQAGGGELFF.

This clone appeared once. The gene calls are TRBV7-2 and TRBJ1-4, with TRBD1 as a possible D gene (5 bases). CDR1 and CDR2 (germline): SGHTA, FQGNSA. The CDR3 covers 15 residues. Trimming cost V 2 bases and J 5 bases, with 12 bases left between them. CDR3 loop: CASSLNSQANEKLFF. CDR3 sequence (DNA): TGTGCCAGCAGCTTAAATTCACAGGCCAATGAAAAACTGTTTTTT.

This clone was found once. The gene calls are TRBV10-3 and TRBJ2-2, with D maybe TRBD2 (5 bases). V lost 0 bases, J lost 5 bases, and 7 bases lay in between. The CDR3 is 14 residues long. The V gene's germline CDR1 is ENHRY and CDR2 SYGVKD. CDR3 in amino acids: CAISESPGTGELFF. CDR3 bases: TGTGCCATCAGTGAGTCTCCGGGGACCGGGGAGCTGTTTTTT.

The chain combines TRBV12-3 or TRBV12-4 with TRBJ1-2; maybe TRBD1 (6 bases). This CDR3 is 10 amino acids long. The germline V and J ends were trimmed by 10 bases and 8 bases, with 11 bases remaining between them. As DNA, the CDR3 is TGTGCCACAAAAGGGGGGGGCTACACCTTC. Protein sequence: CATKGGGYTF.

The chain couples TRBV19 to TRBJ1-1; D is perhaps TRBD1 (6 bases). Trimming pared 6 bases from V and 5 bases from J, leaving 10 bases between. CDR1 is LNHDA and CDR2 is SQIVND in the germline V gene (reference sequence). CDR3 length equals 12 residues. CDR3 bases: TGTGCCAGTAGAGGGGGGAGGACTGAAGCTTTCTTT. The encoded protein is CASRGGRTEAFF.

The CDR3 sequence is CASSESYEGAYEQYF. In DNA, the CDR3 is TGTGCCAGCAGTGAATCTTATGAGGGGGCCTACGAGCAGTACTTC. The V and J genes are TRBV6-1 and TRBJ2-7; a weak D match, TRBD1 (6 bases). The CDR3 sequence is 15 residues long. V lost 2 bases and J 2 bases, leaving 13 bases between the germline ends. The germline CDR1 and CDR2 sequences are MNHNS and SASEGT.

This clone appeared a single time. The chain carries TRBV19 and TRBJ2-3, with D perhaps assigned TRBD1 or TRBD2 (5 bases each). Trimming left V 10 bases short and J 7 bases short, with 18 bases between. The CDR3 loop spans 13 amino acids. From germline, CDR1 is LNHDA and CDR2 SQIVND (reference sequence). The CDR3 is CATGTLPAYTQYF. CDR3 coding DNA: TGTGCCACCGGGACCCTACCAGCTTATACGCAGTATTTT.

The chain combines TRBV6-5 with TRBJ1-1; TRBD1 matches at 8 bases. V lost 6 bases, J lost 9 bases, and 12 bases stayed unmatched. Germline-derived CDR1 and CDR2 are MNHEY and SVGAGI. The CDR3 sequence is 14 residues long. The CDR3 reads CASSLDRERLKAFF. The CDR3 DNA reads as TGTGCCAGCAGCCTGGACAGGGAAAGACTTAAAGCTTTCTTT.

CDR3: CAGGRTYGYTF. DNA for the CDR3: TGTGCAGGGGGGAGAACCTATGGCTACACCTTC. This rearrangement joins TRBV2 to TRBJ1-2; tentative D call: TRBD1 (6 bases). Germline assignment: CDR1 SNHLY and CDR2 FYNNEI. The CDR3 is 11 amino acids.

The chain carries TRBV29-1 and TRBJ2-3; TRBD2 aligns across 11 bases. The CDR3 consists of 14 residues. Losses at the gene ends were 4 bases for V and 3 bases for J; bases not matched to a gene: 3. In germline, CDR1 is SQVTM, CDR2 ANQGSEA. The CDR3: CSVGRLAGTDTQYF. Written as DNA, the CDR3 is TGCAGCGTTGGGCGACTAGCGGGGACAGATACGCAGTATTTT.

The genes are TRBV18 and TRBJ1-2; D is unresolved. CDR1 and CDR2 from the germline V gene are KGHSH and LQKENI. The CDR3 covers 15 residues. Trimming took 3 bases from V and 8 from J, leaving 19 bases between them. CDR3 sequence reads: CASSPKSQGLKGYTF. CDR3 sequence (DNA): TGTGCCAGCTCACCGAAGTCGCAAGGGCTTAAGGGCTACACCTTC.

This rearrangement joins TRBV5-4 to TRBJ2-5; 10 nucleotides align to TRBD2. J was trimmed by 2 bases and V by 0 bases; bases with no gene match: 7. CDR1 and CDR2 from the germline V gene are SGHNT and YYREEE (reference sequence). The CDR3 has 17 amino acids. The DNA of the CDR3 is TGTGCCAGCAGCTTGGGCCCCGAGCGGGGGGGTCAAGAGACCCAGTACTTC. Its protein product is CASSLGPERGGQETQYF. The variable domain in full, with the rest retrieved from reference TRBV5-4 and TRBJ2-5, is ETGVTQSPTHLIKTRGQQVTLRCSSQSGHNTVSWYQQALGQGPQFIFQYYREEENGRGNFPPRFSGLQFPNYSSELNVNALELDDSALYLCASSLGPERGGQETQYFGPGTRLLVL.

The chain combines TRBV29-1 with TRBJ1-2, with D possibly being TRBD1 (6 bases). The CDR3 has 14 residues. Germline V gene lookup returns CDR1 SQVTM and CDR2 ANQGSEA. V lost 5 bases and J lost 4, with 17 bases in between. In DNA form, the CDR3 reads TGCAGCGTTCCTTCGACAGGAACGTCCTATGGCTACACCTTC. Translating gives CSVPSTGTSYGYTF.